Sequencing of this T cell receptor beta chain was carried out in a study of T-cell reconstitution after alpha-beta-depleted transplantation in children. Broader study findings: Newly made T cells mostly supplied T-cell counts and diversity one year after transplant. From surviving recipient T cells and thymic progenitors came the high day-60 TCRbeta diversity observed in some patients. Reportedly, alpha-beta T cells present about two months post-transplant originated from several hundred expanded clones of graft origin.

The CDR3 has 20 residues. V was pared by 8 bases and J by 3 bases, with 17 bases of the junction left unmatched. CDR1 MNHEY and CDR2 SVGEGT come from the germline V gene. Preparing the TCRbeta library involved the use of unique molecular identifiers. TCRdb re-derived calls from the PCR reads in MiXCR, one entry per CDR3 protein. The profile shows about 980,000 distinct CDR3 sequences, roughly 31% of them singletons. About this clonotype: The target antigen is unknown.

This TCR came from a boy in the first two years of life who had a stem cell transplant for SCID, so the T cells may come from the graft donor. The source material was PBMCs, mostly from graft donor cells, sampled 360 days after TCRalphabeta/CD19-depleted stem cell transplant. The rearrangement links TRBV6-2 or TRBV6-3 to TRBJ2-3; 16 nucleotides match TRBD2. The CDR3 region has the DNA TGTGCCAGCTCGCCACCGGGACTAGCGGGGGGGCCTTTAGGTACAGATACGCAGTATTTT. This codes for CASSPPGLAGGPLGTDTQYF.